This is a list of T cell receptor beta chains from one sample in a study of control samples from healthy donors and cancer patients. Profiling relied on immunoSEQ multiplex PCR, and the TCRdb table lists in-frame clones only, not all of them. This sample has 150,000 to 200,000 clones, with under 95% found just once. Sequencing was done on a sample of blood. The source is a woman aged 18-29 years in good health. CDR3s include the opening cysteine and the closing phenylalanine or tryptophan. A D gene is named only where the DNA matches it firmly. Clone size is shown for a subset of rows, as once, few, many or a class of expanded clone.

>TRBV9|TRBJ1-1|once|NA
CASSTGRLGNTEAFF
TGTGCCAGCAGCACCGGACGGCTGGGGAACACTGAAGCTTTCTTT
>TRBV9|TRBJ1-4|NA|TRBD1
CASSMTGEGEKLFF
TGTGCCAGCAGCATGACAGGGGAGGGTGAAAAACTGTTTTTT
>TRBV29-1|TRBJ2-1|few|NA
CSVVMEGQDLPGGRFF
TGCAGCGTTGTAATGGAGGGACAGGACCTGCCGGGGGGGCGGTTCTTC
>TRBV7-6|TRBJ2-6|NA|NA
CASSRPPYGTRPSGANVLTF
TGTGCCAGCAGCCGCCCCCCTTACGGGACACGGCCCTCTGGGGCCAACGTCCTGACTTTC
>TRBV5-5|TRBJ2-1|NA|NA
CASSLKPLLEGEQFF
TGTGCCAGCAGCCTGAAGCCCCTACTAGAAGGGGAGCAGTTCTTC
>TRBV6-2/TRBV6-3|TRBJ2-1|NA|TRBD1
CASSYPDRTLGDEQFF
TGTGCCAGCAGTTACCCGGACAGGACGCTCGGGGATGAGCAGTTCTTC
>TRBV18|TRBJ2-1|NA|TRBD2
CASSGAGSYNEQFF
TGTGCCAGCTCAGGAGCGGGGTCTTACAATGAGCAGTTCTTC
>TRBV14|TRBJ1-3|NA|NA
CASSQDMRSGNTIYF
TGTGCCAGCAGCCAAGATATGCGCTCTGGAAACACCATATATTTT
>TRBV5-1|TRBJ2-7|NA|TRBD1
CASSLATGGKYEQYF
TGCGCCAGCAGCTTGGCTACAGGGGGAAAATACGAGCAGTACTTC
>TRBV24-1|TRBJ1-2|NA|NA
CATGSGYGYTF
TGTGCCACGGGGTCCGGGTATGGCTACACCTTC
>TRBV4-3|TRBJ2-5|NA|TRBD2
CASSQDLASGVEEETQYF
TGCGCCAGCAGCCAAGATTTGGCTAGCGGGGTAGAGGAGGAGACCCAGTACTTC
>TRBV7-9|TRBJ1-1|NA|TRBD1
CASSETGMNTEAFF
TGTGCCAGCAGCGAGACAGGGATGAACACTGAAGCTTTCTTT
>TRBV7-3|TRBJ1-1|NA|NA
CASSLRPFTEAFF
TGTGCCAGCAGCTTACGGCCATTCACTGAAGCTTTCTTT
>TRBV3-1/TRBV3-2|TRBJ2-3|NA|NA
CASSPYSWSKGTDTQYF
TGTGCCAGCAGCCCCTATAGTTGGAGTAAGGGCACAGATACGCAGTATTTT
>TRBV2|TRBJ1-1|NA|NA
CASGVSWGTEAFF
TGTGCCAGCGGCGTCTCTTGGGGCACTGAAGCTTTCTTT
>TRBV10-1|TRBJ2-1|NA|NA
CASRGQNNEQFF
TGCGCCAGCAGAGGACAGAACAATGAGCAGTTCTTC
>TRBV11-3|TRBJ1-1|NA|TRBD1
CASSWTGGGTEAFF
TGTGCCAGCAGCTGGACAGGGGGAGGAACTGAAGCTTTCTTT
>TRBV5-4|TRBJ2-7|NA|NA
CASSPGGGLGTYEQYF
TGTGCCAGCAGCCCCGGAGGGGGCCTTGGTACCTACGAGCAGTACTTC
>TRBV28|TRBJ2-5|NA|TRBD2
CASSSFSGLETQYF
TGTGCCAGCAGTTCCTTTAGCGGGCTGGAGACCCAGTACTTC
>TRBV5-1|TRBJ2-5|NA|TRBD1
CASSFEDREEETQYF
TGCGCCAGCAGCTTCGAGGACAGGGAGGAAGAGACCCAGTACTTC
>TRBV12-3/TRBV12-4|TRBJ1-1|NA|NA
CASSYLPRTEAFF
TGTGCCAGCAGTTACCTCCCTAGGACTGAAGCTTTCTTT
>TRBV19|TRBJ1-3|NA|NA
CASSIMGTGNTIYF
TGTGCCAGTAGTATTATGGGGACTGGAAACACCATATATTTT
>TRBV5-5|TRBJ1-6|NA|NA
CASSIRDTGYNSPLHF
TGTGCCAGCAGCATCCGGGACACAGGATATAATTCACCCCTCCACTTT
>TRBV7-2|TRBJ1-6|NA|NA
CASSLARGVSSPLHF
TGTGCCAGCAGCTTAGCACGGGGGGTTAGTTCACCCCTCCACTTT
>TRBV6-2/TRBV6-3|TRBJ2-4|NA|NA
CASSSANIQYF
TGTGCCAGCAGTTCCGCAAACATTCAGTACTTC
>TRBV7-9|TRBJ1-1|NA|TRBD1
CASSPTGGTEAFF
TGTGCCAGCAGCCCTACAGGGGGCACTGAAGCTTTCTTT
>TRBV19|TRBJ2-3|NA|TRBD1
CASSTGQGTFDTQYF
TGTGCCAGTAGTACCGGACAGGGTACGTTCGATACGCAGTATTTT
>TRBV29-1|TRBJ1-2|NA|NA
CSVLGRNYGYTF
TGCAGCGTCCTCGGACGGAACTATGGCTACACCTTC
>TRBV7-3|TRBJ1-5|NA|NA
CDPGTLSNQPQHF
TGCGATCCCGGGACACTTAGCAATCAGCCCCAGCATTTT
>TRBV10-3|TRBJ2-1|NA|TRBD2
CAIGTSGVVSYNEQFF
TGTGCCATCGGGACTAGCGGGGTTGTCTCCTACAATGAGCAGTTCTTC
>TRBV7-9|TRBJ2-4|NA|NA
CASSLLDAGREYF
TGTGCCAGCAGCTTATTAGACGCGGGCAGGGAGTACTTC
>TRBV27|TRBJ2-7|NA|NA
CASSLTGLLSYEQYF
TGTGCCAGCAGTTTGACGGGCCTTCTCTCCTACGAGCAGTACTTC
>TRBV4-2|TRBJ2-1|NA|TRBD2
CASSQDRLAGGFF
TGTGCCAGCAGCCAAGATCGACTAGCGGGAGGGTTCTTC
>TRBV7-2|TRBJ1-5|NA|NA
CASSLEAGNQPQHF
TGTGCCAGCAGCTTAGAGGCGGGGAATCAGCCCCAGCATTTT
>TRBV7-9|TRBJ1-1|few|NA
CASTTVTEAFF
TGTGCCAGCACCACAGTCACTGAAGCTTTCTTT
>TRBV21-1|TRBJ2-2|NA|NA
CASSMPAVWGDRGAVF
TGTGCCAGCAGCATGCCAGCGGTCTGGGGGGACCGGGGAGCTGTTTTT
>TRBV5-1|TRBJ1-3|NA|TRBD1
CASRSTGGENTIYF
TGCGCCAGCAGAAGCACAGGGGGCGAAAACACCATATATTTT
>TRBV7-9|TRBJ2-3|NA|NA
CASSLARAQKVTDTQYF
TGTGCCAGCAGCTTAGCTCGTGCCCAAAAGGTCACAGATACGCAGTATTTT
>TRBV7-2|TRBJ2-7|NA|TRBD1
CASSSPGQTYEQYF
TGTGCCAGCAGCTCCCCGGGACAGACCTACGAGCAGTACTTC
>TRBV6-5|TRBJ2-5|NA|TRBD1
CASSPGTVGWTQYF
TGTGCCAGCAGCCCGGGGACAGTTGGGTGGACCCAGTACTTC
>TRBV18|TRBJ2-3|NA|NA
CASTTTDTQYF
TGTGCCAGCACCACCACAGATACGCAGTATTTT
>TRBV6-2/TRBV6-3|TRBJ1-5|NA|NA
CASSYERLNQPQHF
TGTGCCAGCAGTTACGAACGGCTTAATCAGCCCCAGCATTTT
>TRBV7-9|TRBJ1-2|once|TRBD1
CASSLFRGRDFGYTF
TGTGCCAGCAGCTTATTCAGGGGGCGCGATTTTGGCTACACCTTC
>TRBV7-8|TRBJ2-7|NA|TRBD1
CASSPTDRQHEQYF
TGTGCCAGCAGCCCAACGGACAGGCAGCACGAGCAGTACTTC
>TRBV9|TRBJ2-7|NA|TRBD1
CASSEAGTGTNEQYF
TGTGCCAGCAGCGAGGCCGGGACAGGCACCAACGAGCAGTACTTC
>TRBV6-2/TRBV6-3|TRBJ2-2|NA|NA
CASSETSNTGELFF
TGTGCCAGCAGCGAGACTTCGAACACCGGGGAGCTGTTTTTT
>TRBV11-2|TRBJ2-3|NA|TRBD2
CASSWRLAGGLGDTQYF
TGTGCCAGCAGCTGGCGACTAGCGGGAGGGTTAGGAGATACGCAGTATTTT
>TRBV5-4|TRBJ1-1|NA|TRBD1
CASSRPGTGVNTEAFF
TGTGCCAGCAGCCGTCCCGGGACAGGTGTGAACACTGAAGCTTTCTTT
>TRBV6-1|TRBJ1-2|NA|NA
CASSDGRRTSHYGYTF
TGTGCCAGCAGTGATGGAAGGCGGACTAGTCACTATGGCTACACCTTC
>TRBV6-1|TRBJ1-2|NA|NA
CASSEHGDPYGYTF
TGTGCCAGCAGTGAACACGGGGACCCCTATGGCTACACCTTC
>TRBV2|TRBJ1-1|NA|NA
CASRGDRAVDTEAFF
TGTGCCAGCAGGGGGGACCGGGCGGTGGACACTGAAGCTTTCTTT
>TRBV6-4|TRBJ1-1|NA|NA
CASRPYAGPNTEAFF
TGTGCCAGCAGGCCGTACGCTGGGCCCAACACTGAAGCTTTCTTT
>TRBV28|TRBJ1-1|NA|NA
CAAKQGDEAEAFF
TGTGCCGCAAAACAGGGAGATGAGGCTGAAGCTTTCTTT